The 4 T cell receptor beta chains below were found in one sample sequenced in a study of blood T cells in healthy people across ages (dated by TCRdb to between 2015 and 2016). Library method: 5' RACE. Sequencing was performed on an Illumina HiSeq 2500. A second PCR of roughly 6 to 11 cycles was performed with a sample-barcoded 5' primer and a J-beta primer mix. The public reads were reprocessed in TCRdb via fastp at Q25 and MiXCR, keeping in-frame beta chains. One record per CDR3 amino acid sequence lists the most common genes and DNA. The sample records about 1,000,000 distinct CDR3 sequences, 40% to 50% of which are singletons. Clones ranked in the top ten supply about 19% of the sample. The sample taken for sequencing was blood. These receptors all come from a woman aged 55-70 years in good health.

The chain joins TRBV12-3 or TRBV12-4 to TRBJ2-6; 8 nucleotides line up with TRBD1. V gave up 6 bases and J gave up 0 bases; unmatched junction bases: 7. The CDR3 is 17 residues long. The CDR3 is CASRVTGAPSGANVLTF. The CDR3 DNA sequence: TGTGCCAGCAGGGTGACAGGGGCCCCCTCTGGGGCCAACGTCCTGACTTTC.

V and J are TRBV6-6 and TRBJ1-2; TRBD1 aligns across 8 bases. Germline-derived CDR1 and CDR2 are MNHNY and SVGAGI (reference sequence). J gave up 7 bases and V 7 bases, and 8 bases lay outside the gene matches. This CDR3 comprises 13 residues. The CDR3: CASTEDRVTGYTF. Here the CDR3 DNA reads TGTGCCAGCACCGAGGACAGGGTGACTGGCTACACCTTC.

In regard to this clonotype: One end of the junction does not line up with germline, which may come from a read error. The chain combines TRBV12-3 or TRBV12-4 with TRBJ2-7; D call uncertain. CDR3 length: 14 residues. The CDR3 nucleotides read TGTGCCTGCAGTTTAAGGTCCTTCGGCTACGAGCAGTACTTC. Amino acids: CACSLRSFGYEQYF.

The table lists this clonotype with a few counts. The chain links TRBV6-6 to TRBJ2-7; D may be TRBD2 (5 bases). Germline V CDR1 and CDR2: MNHNY, SVGAGI (reference sequence). Trimming took 3 bases from V and 0 from J, leaving 15 bases between them. This CDR3 has 16 amino acids. CDR3 DNA: TGTGCCAGCAGTTATGATAAGCGGATCTACTCCTACGAGCAGTACTTC. It translates to CASSYDKRIYSYEQYF.